This TCR beta chain appears in the sequencing data of a study of blood T cell repertoires in COVID-19. CDR1 SGHTA and CDR2 FQGNSA come from the germline V gene. V gave up 2 bases and J gave up 8 bases; unmatched junction bases: 11. The CDR3 is 15 amino acids. Method: immunoSEQ multiplex PCR; TCRdb's copy keeps in-frame clones and lacks some. The sample has about 150,000 clones, 80% to 90% seen once. The sample taken for sequencing was peripheral blood. The chain combines TRBV7-2 with TRBJ2-7, with TRBD2 identical over 8 bases. The origin of this receptor is a man aged 18 to 29 with COVID-19, enrolled during active disease. The DNA of the CDR3 is TGTGCCAGCAGCTTAACTCTAACTAGCGGCATCAAGCAGTACTTC. Translated: CASSLTLTSGIKQYF.